The sample holds many counts of the clone carrying this T cell receptor (beta chain). Trimming shortened V by 4 bases and J by 5 bases, and 17 bases separated the two germline ends. This CDR3 is 14 amino acids long. Germline values: CDR1 DFQATT, CDR2 SNEGSKA (reference sequence). This sample was included in a study of blood T cells in healthy people across ages. It was with a sample-barcoded 5' primer and a J-beta primer mix that a second PCR of roughly 7 to 12 cycles was run. Tags on each cDNA molecule came from a template-switch adaptor with 12 random nucleotides. Each of the samples gave a minimum of 2.5 million paired-end reads that contained CDR3. TCRdb processed the 5' RACE reads anew with MiXCR; each CDR3 protein has one entry. The data contain about 670,000 distinct CDR3 sequences, 52% of them singletons. Individuals who donated were healthy Caucasians from Russia aged roughly 6 to 100.

The receptor was isolated from a woman at least 80 years old in good health. Sequencing input: blood. V gene TRBV20-1 combines with J gene TRBJ2-5; unclear D gene. CDR3 sequence (DNA): TGCAGTGCTACTAGAGCCGGGCTAGAGGAGACCCAGTACTTC. Translation gives CSATRAGLEETQYF.